These 18 T cell receptor beta chains share one sample of origin, sequenced in a study of shared clonotypes between healthy human individuals. Some clones are missing from TCRdb's copy, which holds only in-frame ones; the method was immunoSEQ multiplex PCR. Of millions of clones listed, 80% to 95% were seen once; the top ten hold under 0.45%. Sequencing used naive CD4+ T cells from PBMCs. As to subset: CD45RA+ positively selected. The source is a man younger than 35 in good health. Some clones in this sample may be carry-over from other donors' samples.

This CDR3 reads CSVARQSYEQYF. In nucleotides, the CDR3 is TGCAGCGTGGCTCGGCAGTCCTACGAGCAGTACTTC. J is TRBJ2-7 and V is TRBV29-1, with unresolved D. The CDR3 length is 12 residues. Trimming stripped 6 bases from V and 1 base from J, with 10 bases between. Per the germline V gene, CDR1 is SQVTM and CDR2 is ANQGSEA.

The V call is TRBV30, the J call TRBJ2-1; TRBD1 might be the D (5 bases). Germline V CDR1 and CDR2: GTSNPN, SVGIG (reference sequence). V lost 2 bases to trimming and J lost 1 base, with 12 bases between them. This CDR3 comprises 15 residues. The CDR3 spells CAWSIGHLSYNEQFF. In DNA form, the CDR3 reads TGTGCCTGGAGTATTGGACACCTTTCCTACAATGAGCAGTTCTTC.

The V call is TRBV5-8, the J call TRBJ2-3, with D perhaps matching TRBD1 or TRBD2 (5 bases each). Germline V gene lookup returns CDR1 SGHTS and CDR2 YDEGEE. The CDR3 has 15 amino acids. Trimming took 4 bases from V and 2 from J, leaving 14 bases between them. The CDR3 is CASSTGTQPTDTQYF. CDR3 in DNA: TGTGCCAGCAGCACCGGGACCCAGCCCACAGATACGCAGTATTTT.

The V call is TRBV2, the J call TRBJ1-5, with a possible D match to TRBD1 (6 bases). In germline, CDR1 is SNHLY, CDR2 FYNNEI. This CDR3 has 13 amino acids. V lost 5 bases and J lost 6, with 11 bases in between. The CDR3 loop reads CASSFGGPQPQHF. CDR3 in DNA: TGTGCCAGCAGTTTCGGGGGGCCTCAGCCCCAGCATTTT.

The chain links TRBV29-1 to TRBJ1-1; D ambiguous. CDR3 length: 13 amino acids. Germline CDR1 SQVTM, CDR2 ANQGSEA. V was clipped by 4 bases and J by 0 bases, with 9 bases between them. The CDR3 region has the DNA TGCAGCGTTGCACAAGATATGAACACTGAAGCTTTCTTT. Translating it yields CSVAQDMNTEAFF.

V gene TRBV5-6 combines with J gene TRBJ2-5; D is possibly TRBD2 (6 bases). This CDR3 is built from 15 residues. Trimming shortened V by 0 bases and J by 4 bases, and 13 bases separated the two germline ends. Per the germline V gene, CDR1 is SGHDT and CDR2 is YYEEEE. For the CDR3, the DNA is TGTGCCAGCAGCTTGGAGGCGGGAAGGAGAGAGACCCAGTACTTC. Encoded protein: CASSLEAGRRETQYF.

Here the CDR3 DNA reads TGTGCCAGCAGTGAGGACAGGGCGAGAGACGAGCAGTACTTC. This translates into CASSEDRARDEQYF. The chain uses TRBV6-6 and TRBJ2-7; 8 bases map to TRBD1. Per the germline V gene, CDR1 is MNHNY and CDR2 is SVGAGI (reference sequence). The CDR3 is 14 residues long. With V trimmed by 5 bases and J by 5 bases, 8 bases remained unmatched.

Note on this clone: This sample also contains other DNA sequences that code for the same CDR3. The V gene is TRBV20-1, the J gene TRBJ2-7; D not certain. Between the trimmed V and J ends, which lost 3 bases and 6 bases, there was a span of 9 bases. This CDR3 contains 11 residues. CDR1 is DFQATT, CDR2 SNEGSKA, per germline (reference sequence). The CDR3: CSARGGVEQYF. The CDR3 nucleotides are TGCAGTGCTAGGGGTGGGGTCGAGCAGTACTTC.

The rearrangement uses TRBV7-2 and TRBJ2-3, with D tentatively TRBD2 (5 bases). Germline CDR1 and CDR2: SGHTA and FQGNSA. Trimming cost V 6 bases and J 3 bases, with 13 bases left between them. This CDR3 has 14 residues. CDR3 nucleotide sequence: TGTGCCAGCAGGCCAGCGGCGGCGACAGATACGCAGTATTTT. It yields the protein CASRPAAATDTQYF.

V and J are TRBV7-9 and TRBJ2-3; 13 nucleotides line up with TRBD2. Trimming cost V 2 bases and J 0 bases; bases outside gene matches: 5. In germline, CDR1 is SEHNR, CDR2 FQNEAQ (reference sequence). The CDR3 extends over 18 amino acids. CDR3 protein: CASSLRLAGGLSTDTQYF. The DNA of the CDR3 is TGTGCCAGCAGCTTACGACTAGCGGGAGGTCTAAGCACAGATACGCAGTATTTT.

The genes are TRBV28 and TRBJ2-5; 9 positions match TRBD2. Germline-derived CDR1 and CDR2 are MDHEN and SYDVKM. After removal of 8 bases from V and 3 bases from J, the junction contained 10 bases not matched to a gene. The CDR3 covers 15 residues. The CDR3 loop is CASLNAGLAKETQYF. The DNA of the CDR3 is TGTGCCAGCCTAAACGCAGGACTAGCGAAAGAGACCCAGTACTTC.

The chain combines TRBV5-8 with TRBJ2-7; TRBD2 agrees at 7 bases. The ends lost 2 bases at V and 3 bases at J; junction bases unmatched: 5. This CDR3 is 14 amino acids long. CDR1 and CDR2 from the germline V gene are SGHTS and YDEGEE. The CDR3 region has the DNA TGTGCCAGCAGCTTTGGGGGGGGTAGCTACGAGCAGTACTTC. As protein: CASSFGGGSYEQYF.

This chain links TRBV4-2 with TRBJ2-1, with 10 bases identical to TRBD2. V dropped 2 bases and J dropped 4; count of bases not matched to a gene: 23. The CDR3 extends over 22 amino acids. CDR1 and CDR2 from the germline V gene are LGHNA and YNFKEQ. CDR3 DNA: TGTGCCAGCAGCCAAAGATCAGTAGGGGTACCCCTAGCGGGAGTCCGGTACAATGAGCAGTTCTTC. Translated, it gives CASSQRSVGVPLAGVRYNEQFF.

The rearrangement links TRBV15 to TRBJ2-7; perhaps D is TRBD1 or TRBD2 (5 bases each). Germline V gives CDR1 LNHNV, CDR2 YYDKDF (reference sequence). Between the trimmed V and J ends, which lost 5 bases and 6 bases, there was a span of 14 bases. The length of the CDR3 is 13 residues. CDR3 sequence reads: CATSDGGRREQYF. The CDR3 bases are TGTGCCACCAGCGATGGGGGTCGGCGCGAGCAGTACTTC.

The chain uses TRBV6-6 and TRBJ2-1; no clear D. Trimming stripped 1 base from V and 5 bases from J, with 6 bases between. Germline V gene sequence: CDR1 MNHNY, CDR2 SVGAGI (reference sequence). The CDR3 is 13 residues long. In DNA form, the CDR3 reads TGTGCCAGCAGTTACTACTACAACAATGAGCAGTTCTTC. It codes for CASSYYYNNEQFF.

The rearrangement uses TRBV5-8 and TRBJ2-7, with 7 bases lining up with TRBD1. Germline CDR1 is SGHTS and CDR2 is YDEGEE. V gave up 3 bases and J gave up 3 bases; unmatched junction bases: 12. The CDR3 spans 16 residues. In DNA, the CDR3 is TGTGCCAGCAGCTCGGGCAGGGACAGAAGTATCTACGAGCAGTACTTC. Translated, it gives CASSSGRDRSIYEQYF.

The chain couples TRBV7-9 to TRBJ2-3, with D perhaps assigned TRBD1 or TRBD2 (5 bases each). CDR1 SEHNR and CDR2 FQNEAQ come from the germline V gene (reference sequence). V was pared by 5 bases and J by 4 bases, with 16 bases between. The CDR3 contains 15 residues. CDR3 bases: TGTGCCAGCAGCCCCCTCCAGGGACCCTCAGATACGCAGTATTTT. Its protein product is CASSPLQGPSDTQYF.

This chain links TRBV7-2 with TRBJ2-3; 12 bases are a match to TRBD2. Germline V gene lookup returns CDR1 SGHTA and CDR2 FQGNSA. Germline trimming cut 7 bases from V and 1 base from J; bases unmatched to any gene: 6. CDR3 length: 16 residues. CDR3 loop: CASTISSGRGTDTQYF. The CDR3 region has the DNA TGTGCCAGCACCATATCTAGCGGGAGGGGCACAGATACGCAGTATTTT.